This TCR beta chain was captured in a study of OX40 agonist ivuxolimab in advanced cancers. The study, taken as a whole, reports: Expanded clones tended on average to be more numerous among CD8+ T cells than CD4+.

At baseline, cycle 4 day 1, and cycle 7 day 1, blood was sampled. A remark on this clone: Antigen: not known.

J lost 0 bases, V lost 3 bases, and 18 bases had no gene match. The CDR3 is 21 residues long. The germline V gene encodes CDR1 SGHVS and CDR2 FQNEAQ. The method was immunoSEQ multiplex PCR; TCRdb's version includes in-frame clones alone and lacks a portion of them. The data show about 96,000 clones, 84% seen once. This sequence joins TRBV7-8 and TRBJ2-3, with TRBD2 matching 10 bases. Sample: CD4+ or CD8+ T cells sorted from blood, taken in a trial of the OX40 agonist ivuxolimab. This TCR was recovered from an adult with an advanced solid tumor such as melanoma, head and neck, liver or kidney cancer. CDR3: CASSLELAGPVPPGSTDTQYF. The CDR3 nucleotides are TGTGCCAGCAGCTTGGAACTAGCGGGGCCCGTGCCGCCTGGAAGCACAGATACGCAGTATTTT.